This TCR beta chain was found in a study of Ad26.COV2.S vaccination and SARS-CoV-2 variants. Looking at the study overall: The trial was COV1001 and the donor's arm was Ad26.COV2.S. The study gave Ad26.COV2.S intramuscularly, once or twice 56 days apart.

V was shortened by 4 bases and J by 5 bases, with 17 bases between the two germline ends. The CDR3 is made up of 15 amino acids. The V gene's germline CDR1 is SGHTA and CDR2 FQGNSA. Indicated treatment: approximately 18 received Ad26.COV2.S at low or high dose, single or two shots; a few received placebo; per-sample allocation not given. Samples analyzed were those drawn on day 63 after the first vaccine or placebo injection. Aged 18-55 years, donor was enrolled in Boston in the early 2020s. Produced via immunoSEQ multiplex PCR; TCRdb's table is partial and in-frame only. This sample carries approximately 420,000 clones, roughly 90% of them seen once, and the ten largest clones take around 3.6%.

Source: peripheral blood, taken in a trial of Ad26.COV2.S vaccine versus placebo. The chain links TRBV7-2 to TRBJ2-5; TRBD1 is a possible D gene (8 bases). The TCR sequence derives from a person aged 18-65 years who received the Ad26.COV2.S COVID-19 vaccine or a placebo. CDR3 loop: CASSSDRAGGETQYF. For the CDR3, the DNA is TGTGCCAGCAGCTCGGACAGGGCCGGGGGGGAGACCCAGTACTTC.